This T cell receptor beta chain comes out of a study of OX40 agonist ivuxolimab in advanced cancers. Study at large: Patients were roughly 87% male with ages about 20 to 79, mean 60.

The CDR3 totals 13 residues. Germline-derived CDR1 and CDR2 are SGHRS and YFSETQ. Trimming pared 0 bases from V and 3 bases from J, leaving 6 bases between. Measured with immunoSEQ multiplex PCR; TCRdb has only the in-frame clones, and not every one. This sample has over 100,000 clones; roughly 93% occur once, and the top ten carry 0.15% to 0.17%. The specimen was CD4+ or CD8+ T cells sorted from blood, collected in a trial of the OX40 agonist ivuxolimab. The receptor was isolated from an adult with an advanced solid tumor such as melanoma, head and neck, liver or kidney cancer. V usage is TRBV5-1 and J usage is TRBJ1-1; D not resolved. CDR3: CASSLDSYTEAFF. In DNA, the CDR3 is TGCGCCAGCAGCTTGGACAGTTACACTGAAGCTTTCTTT.